This T cell receptor (beta chain) was sequenced in a study of T cell responses to AZD1222 COVID-19 vaccine. General study points: Clonal diversity may have been underestimated, and the donors were mostly white British, with more females than males. As reported, nearly half of all spike-specific TCRs target variant regions that are unmutated. Baseline antibody screening turned up just a handful of seropositive AZD1222 recipients.

Notes on this clone: What it recognizes is unknown.

Clones were sequenced by immunoSEQ multiplex PCR, and TCRdb holds only the in-frame ones, with some missing. The sample lists roughly 200,000 clones; roughly nine tenths were seen once. The V and J ends lost 8 bases and 9 bases respectively, with 14 bases between them. The CDR3 has 13 residues. From germline, CDR1 is MNHEY and CDR2 SVGAGI. This chain links TRBV6-5 with TRBJ1-6; D ambiguous. The sample here was peripheral blood, taken 28 days after the second AZD1222 dose. The TCR sequence derives from an adult who received the AZD1222 COVID-19 vaccine. CDR3 coding DNA: TGTGCCAGCCAAAGTGTAGGGAGTTCACCCCTCCACTTT. As protein: CASQSVGSSPLHF.